This TCR beta chain stems from a study of post-analysis software for immune sequencing data. Study details: The disease courses spanned relapsing-remitting, secondary progressive and progressive-relapsing forms of multiple sclerosis.

The CDR3 length is 16 residues. The V gene's germline CDR1 is LGHNA and CDR2 YSLEER. V was clipped by 0 bases and J by 8 bases, with 19 bases between them. Carried by the TCR beta cDNA libraries were unique molecular identifiers. TCRdb ran MiXCR on the PCR reads and lists one entry per CDR3 protein. Here the sample spans about 680,000 distinct CDR3 sequences, roughly three fifths being singletons. For this clonotype: Its antigen remains unknown.

Study-wide findings and caveats: Under F measure analysis, samples from one preparation batch co-clustered strongly. Four or five TRBV segments were more frequent in patients than controls; TRBV5-6, TRBV5-1 and TRBV20-1 belonged to this group. Comparison with controls showed significantly lower normalized Chao1 diversity in multiple sclerosis patients.

The sequence came from a girl between 2 and 10 years old with multiple sclerosis. The chain couples TRBV4-3 to TRBJ1-2; D ambiguous. Specimen: blood. CDR3 sequence: CASSQDLSDSRSGYTF. As DNA, the CDR3 is TGCGCCAGCAGCCAAGATCTGTCAGATAGTCGATCGGGCTACACCTTC.